These T cell receptor beta chains were read from a single sample in a study of cytomegalovirus exposure and HLA in healthy donors. Method: immunoSEQ multiplex PCR; TCRdb's copy keeps in-frame clones and lacks some. In the table there are about 50,000 clones, roughly 85% of which are singletons. Material: PBMCs. Receptor source: a woman aged 30 to 39 in good health and CMV-seronegative. Both conserved end residues are part of each CDR3. D genes are given only for firm matches. Rows may omit the clone size; those that give it use once, few, many or a size class.

j_call clone_size d_call v_call cdr3_nt cdr3_aa
TRBJ2-5 NA TRBD1 TRBV7-2 TGTGCCAGCAGTCAGCGAAGGGGGCGCGTGGAGACCCAGTACTTC CASSQRRGRVETQYF
TRBJ1-4 NA NA TRBV28 TGTGCCAGCACCCGCGGGGGGCGGAGTGAAAAACTGTTTTTT CASTRGGRSEKLFF
TRBJ1-2 NA NA TRBV28 TGTGCCAGCAGTTACCTGGTTGAAGGGAGTGGCTACACCTTC CASSYLVEGSGYTF
TRBJ1-5 NA NA TRBV5-4 TGTGCCAGCAGCTTGGAGGGAGGTCAGCCCCAGCATTTT CASSLEGGQPQHF
TRBJ2-7 NA TRBD1 TRBV7-9 TGTGCCAGCACGAGACAGGGGGCCTACGAGCAGTACTTC CASTRQGAYEQYF
TRBJ1-5 once NA TRBV30 TGTGCCTGGAGTGTGCAGGGTAGCAATCAGCCCCAGCATTTT CAWSVQGSNQPQHF
TRBJ2-4 NA TRBD1 TRBV5-4 TGTGCCAGCAGCTTGGGAGGGGGCGCGTCCAAAAACATTCAGTACTTC CASSLGGGASKNIQYF
TRBJ2-5 NA TRBD2 TRBV29-1 TGCAGCGTTGGGGGACTAGAGGGGAGAGAGACCCAGTACTTC CSVGGLEGRETQYF
TRBJ2-1 NA NA TRBV5-1 TGCGCCAGCAGCCCATTGGGGCGAGACAATGAGCAGTTCTTC CASSPLGRDNEQFF
TRBJ1-5 NA NA TRBV28 TGTGCCAGCAGTTCCTCCGGGAGGGGTGGAAGCAATCAGCCCCAGCATTTT CASSSSGRGGSNQPQHF
TRBJ2-5 NA TRBD1 TRBV7-2 TGTGCCAGCAGCTTAGGGGGACAGATGACAGAGACCCAGTACTTC CASSLGGQMTETQYF
TRBJ2-3 few TRBD2 TRBV27 TGTGCCAGCAGCCAGCGGGGAACTAGCACAGATACGCAGTATTTT CASSQRGTSTDTQYF
TRBJ2-2 NA NA TRBV9 TGTGCCAGCAGCTTCGCGGGGAACACCGGGGAGCTGTTTTTT CASSFAGNTGELFF
TRBJ2-2 NA NA TRBV9 TGTGCCAGCAGGTCGGACTTCGGGGAGCTGTTTTTT CASRSDFGELFF
TRBJ2-7 few NA TRBV5-4 TGTGCCAGCAGCTTGGGATTGCTATACGAGCAGTACTTC CASSLGLLYEQYF
TRBJ2-1 NA TRBD1 TRBV25-1 TGTGCCAGCAGTTTTTCGGGACAGGGTTTTAATGAGCAGTTCTTC CASSFSGQGFNEQFF
TRBJ1-4 once NA TRBV6-5 TGTGCCAGCAGTTACGACAGCGATGAAAAACTGTTTTTT CASSYDSDEKLFF
TRBJ2-7 NA TRBD1 TRBV5-1 TGCGCCAGCAGCCCAACATCAGGGGGCGCCTACGAGCAGTACTTC CASSPTSGGAYEQYF
TRBJ2-1 NA NA TRBV19 TGTGCCAGTCAGGGCTGGGGCGAGCAGTTCTTC CASQGWGEQFF
TRBJ1-2 NA NA TRBV28 TGTGCCACCCGGAGCAACTATGGCTACACCTTC CATRSNYGYTF
TRBJ2-7 once TRBD2 TRBV5-1 TGCGCCAGCAGCTTGGACCCCTCGGGACTAGGGTACGAGCAGTACTTC CASSLDPSGLGYEQYF
TRBJ1-1 NA NA TRBV6-5 TGTGCCAGCACCGATCAGGTCATGAACACTGAAGCTTTCTTT CASTDQVMNTEAFF
TRBJ1-2 NA NA TRBV5-1 TGCGCCAGCAGCTTGGCCGCAGGGTTCGGAGGCTACACCTTC CASSLAAGFGGYTF
TRBJ2-7 NA NA TRBV7-2 TGTGCCAGCAGCCGGGGATATACAGGGACCTACGAGCAGTACTTC CASSRGYTGTYEQYF
TRBJ2-2 NA TRBD1 TRBV5-1 TGCGCCAGCAGCTTCGGGACAGGGAACGGGGAGCTGTTTTTT CASSFGTGNGELFF
TRBJ1-1 once TRBD1 TRBV9 TGTGCCAGCAGCGCTCTCGACAGGGGCATGAACACTGAAGCTTTCTTT CASSALDRGMNTEAFF
TRBJ2-1 NA NA TRBV11-3 TGCGCCAGCAGCTTAGTTTGGGCCCCCTCCAATGAGCAGTTCTTC CASSLVWAPSNEQFF
TRBJ2-2 NA TRBD1 TRBV9 TGTGCCAGCAGCGTAGAAACAGGGGTCAGAGCCGGGGAGCTGTTTTTT CASSVETGVRAGELFF
TRBJ2-7 NA TRBD2 TRBV28 TGTGCCAGCAGTTTATCTGCGGGAGATACCTACGAGCAGTACTTC CASSLSAGDTYEQYF
TRBJ2-4 NA NA TRBV6-5 TGTGCCAGCAGTTTTACACGAATGGGGAAAGGGGACATTCAGTACTTC CASSFTRMGKGDIQYF
TRBJ1-1 NA TRBD1 TRBV15 TGTGCCACCAGCAGAGAGGCAGGGGGCGGGGACACTGAAGCTTTCTTT CATSREAGGGDTEAFF
TRBJ1-2 NA TRBD1 TRBV13 TGTGCCAGCAGCTTAGCCCCAGGGGGCTTAGGCTACACCTTC CASSLAPGGLGYTF
TRBJ1-2 NA TRBD1 TRBV9 TGTGCCAGCAGCTCAAATCCACAGGGGGCGAGGGGCTACACCTTC CASSSNPQGARGYTF
TRBJ2-1 NA TRBD1 TRBV4-1 TGCGCCAGCAGCCCGAGCCCGGGGACAGGGTACAATGAGCAGTTCTTC CASSPSPGTGYNEQFF
TRBJ1-2 NA TRBD1 TRBV28 TGTGCCAGCAGTTTGACAGGGACCGTAATCTATGGCTACACCTTC CASSLTGTVIYGYTF
TRBJ2-1 NA TRBD2 TRBV7-2 TGTGCCAGCAGCGAGGGACTAGCGGGGGCTGGGCGGGGTGAGCAGTTCTTC CASSEGLAGAGRGEQFF
TRBJ1-1 NA NA TRBV20-1 TGCAGTGCAAACAGAGACACTGAAGCTTTCTTT CSANRDTEAFF
TRBJ1-5 NA TRBD1 TRBV2 TGTGCCAGCAGAGTCACCGGGGGGACAGGGCCTCAGCCCCAGCATTTT CASRVTGGTGPQPQHF
TRBJ1-2 NA NA TRBV7-2 TGTGCCAGCAGCTTAAAGGGGGTGGATGGCTACACCTTC CASSLKGVDGYTF
TRBJ1-1 NA NA TRBV18 TGTGCCAGCTCGCCCGGGACACATAACACTGAAGCTTTCTTT CASSPGTHNTEAFF
TRBJ2-1 NA NA TRBV19 TGTGCCAGCCAACCCGAGGGCAGGTCGAATGAGCAGTTCTTC CASQPEGRSNEQFF
TRBJ2-7 NA TRBD1 TRBV27 TGTGCCAGCAGTTTCGGACAGGGGCTGAACGAGCAGTACTTC CASSFGQGLNEQYF
TRBJ2-3 NA TRBD2 TRBV7-2 TGTGCCAGCAGACCCAGCGGGAGCTCGGCAGATACGCAGTATTTT CASRPSGSSADTQYF
TRBJ2-3 few TRBD2 TRBV5-1 TGCGCCAGCAGCTACATAGCGGGAACAGATACGCAGTATTTT CASSYIAGTDTQYF
TRBJ2-7 NA TRBD1 TRBV5-4 TGTGCCAGCAGCTCTACCACAGGGGAGCAACCCTACGAGCAGTACTTC CASSSTTGEQPYEQYF
TRBJ2-3 NA NA TRBV19 TGTGCCAGTAGTATAGATCTGGTAGCGAGGACAGATACGCAGTATTTT CASSIDLVARTDTQYF
TRBJ2-7 NA NA TRBV29-1 TGCAGCGTTGGATCTGAGCCCTACGAGCAGTACTTC CSVGSEPYEQYF
TRBJ2-7 NA TRBD1 TRBV5-1 TGCGCCAGCAGAGGTGCAGGGACAGGGTTCGCCTACGAGCAGTACTTC CASRGAGTGFAYEQYF
TRBJ1-2 NA NA TRBV2 TGTGCCAGCAGTGTGGGGGGACTCTCGCCTTTATTAGGCTACACCTTC CASSVGGLSPLLGYTF
TRBJ2-7 NA NA TRBV6-6 TGTGCCAGCAGTTACCTTACGGACTCGACCTACGAGCAGTACTTC CASSYLTDSTYEQYF
TRBJ1-2 NA NA TRBV12-5 TGTGCTAGTGGTTTGCAGGGATGGTACACCTTC CASGLQGWYTF
TRBJ1-1 NA TRBD1 TRBV27 TGTGCCAGCAGATCCTTCCTGACAGGGACCACTGAAGCTTTCTTT CASRSFLTGTTEAFF
TRBJ2-7 NA NA TRBV5-6 TGTGCCAGCAGCTCCTCACCATGGGGGCGTAACTACGAGCAGTACTTC CASSSSPWGRNYEQYF
TRBJ2-5 NA TRBD2 TRBV6-5 TGTGCCAGCAGTTACGAGACTAGCGCCTCCCAAGAGACCCAGTACTTC CASSYETSASQETQYF